Listed below are T cell receptor beta chains from one sample, sequenced in a study of blood T cell repertoires in COVID-19. The assay was immunoSEQ multiplex PCR, and TCRdb's table has in-frame clones only and misses some. The sample holds about 43,000 clones, 86% seen once. Specimen: peripheral blood. The receptors were sampled from a man in his sixties with active COVID-19. Both conserved end residues are part of each CDR3. Each record gives: V gene, clone size, J gene, D gene, CDR3 protein, CDR3 DNA. The D gene is left open where the match is weak. Clone size, where shown, is once, few, many, or a class for clones that have expanded.

V: TRBV4-1
size: NA
J: TRBJ2-7
D: TRBD1
CDR3: CASSPGQRLYEQYF
DNA: TGCGCCAGCAGCCCGGGACAGCGCCTCTACGAGCAGTACTTC

V: TRBV7-6
size: NA
J: TRBJ2-7
D: NA
CDR3: CASSLAQDGTYEQYF
DNA: TGTGCCAGCAGCTTAGCCCAGGACGGGACCTACGAGCAGTACTTC

V: TRBV7-2
size: NA
J: TRBJ2-7
D: NA
CDR3: CASSSRSYVEQYF
DNA: TGTGCCAGCAGCTCCAGGTCCTACGTGGAGCAGTACTTC

V: TRBV5-4
size: NA
J: TRBJ2-2
D: NA
CDR3: CASSLEGAPNTGELFF
DNA: TGTGCCAGCAGCTTGGAAGGGGCCCCGAACACCGGGGAGCTGTTTTTT

V: TRBV7-6
size: NA
J: TRBJ2-7
D: TRBD2
CDR3: CASSPGLAADEQYF
DNA: TGTGCCAGCAGCCCGGGACTAGCGGCGGACGAGCAGTACTTC

V: TRBV28
size: NA
J: TRBJ1-2
D: NA
CDR3: CASSLGSRGGYGYTF
DNA: TGTGCCAGCAGTTTAGGGTCCAGGGGCGGCTATGGCTACACCTTC

V: TRBV3-1/TRBV3-2
size: NA
J: TRBJ1-5
D: TRBD1
CDR3: CASSRQGEGQPQHF
DNA: TGTGCCAGCAGCCGACAGGGTGAGGGTCAGCCCCAGCATTTT

V: TRBV29-1
size: few
J: TRBJ2-5
D: TRBD1
CDR3: CSVEPGQGVKTQYF
DNA: TGCAGCGTGGAACCGGGACAGGGGGTGAAGACCCAGTACTTC

V: TRBV3-1/TRBV3-2
size: NA
J: TRBJ2-3
D: NA
CDR3: CASSPFPRGASTDTQYF
DNA: TGTGCCAGCAGCCCCTTCCCCCGCGGGGCAAGCACAGATACGCAGTATTTT

V: TRBV25-1
size: NA
J: TRBJ1-2
D: NA
CDR3: CASSEQGSDGYTF
DNA: TGTGCCAGCAGTGAACAGGGGTCGGATGGCTACACCTTC

V: TRBV5-1
size: NA
J: TRBJ2-1
D: TRBD2
CDR3: CASSLAPAGAGNEQFF
DNA: TGCGCCAGCAGCTTGGCCCCTGCGGGAGCAGGCAATGAGCAGTTCTTC

V: TRBV6-1
size: few
J: TRBJ2-7
D: NA
CDR3: CASSDLQGNSYEQYF
DNA: TGTGCCAGCAGTGACCTCCAGGGGAACTCCTACGAGCAGTACTTC

V: TRBV6-5
size: NA
J: TRBJ2-7
D: TRBD1
CDR3: CASSLGQGTAYEQYF
DNA: TGTGCCAGCAGTCTGGGACAGGGGACGGCCTACGAGCAGTACTTC

V: TRBV6-2/TRBV6-3
size: NA
J: TRBJ1-4
D: NA
CDR3: CASSYLRGGEKLFF
DNA: TGTGCCAGCAGTTACCTGCGGGGAGGTGAAAAACTGTTTTTT

V: TRBV4-1
size: once
J: TRBJ2-1
D: NA
CDR3: CASSQVLGPPDNEQFF
DNA: TGCGCCAGCAGCCAAGTTCTGGGGCCCCCCGACAATGAGCAGTTCTTC

V: TRBV10-3
size: NA
J: TRBJ2-1
D: NA
CDR3: CASRDSLDYNEQFF
DNA: TGTGCCAGCCGGGACTCCTTGGATTACAATGAGCAGTTCTTC

V: TRBV7-2
size: NA
J: TRBJ2-7
D: TRBD2
CDR3: CASSLPTSGRASYEQYF
DNA: TGTGCCAGCAGCTTACCAACTAGCGGGAGGGCCTCCTACGAGCAGTACTTC

V: TRBV2
size: once
J: TRBJ1-3
D: NA
CDR3: CASKEAIFSGNTIYF
DNA: TGTGCCAGCAAAGAGGCGATCTTCTCTGGAAACACCATATATTTT

V: TRBV15
size: NA
J: TRBJ2-6
D: NA
CDR3: CATGRAGANVLTF
DNA: TGTGCCACAGGGAGAGCTGGGGCCAACGTCCTGACTTTC

V: TRBV28
size: NA
J: TRBJ2-7
D: NA
CDR3: CASSWGGYEQYF
DNA: TGTGCCAGCAGTTGGGGAGGATACGAGCAGTACTTC

V: TRBV7-2
size: NA
J: TRBJ2-1
D: TRBD2
CDR3: CASSSLAGGFNEQFF
DNA: TGTGCCAGCAGCTCCCTAGCGGGAGGTTTCAATGAGCAGTTCTTC

V: TRBV18
size: NA
J: TRBJ2-3
D: TRBD2
CDR3: CASSPPGSGRVGADTQYF
DNA: TGTGCCAGCTCACCACCGGGTAGCGGGAGAGTCGGAGCAGATACGCAGTATTTT

V: TRBV5-4
size: NA
J: TRBJ2-3
D: TRBD2
CDR3: CASSSAGGVITDTQYF
DNA: TGTGCCAGCAGCTCCGCGGGAGGGGTTATCACAGATACGCAGTATTTT

V: TRBV6-2/TRBV6-3
size: NA
J: TRBJ2-1
D: TRBD1
CDR3: CASSTGTGGNEQFF
DNA: TGTGCCAGCAGCACCGGGACAGGGGGCAATGAGCAGTTCTTC

V: TRBV19
size: NA
J: TRBJ1-5
D: NA
CDR3: CASSISENQPQHF
DNA: TGTGCCAGTAGTATCAGTGAAAATCAGCCCCAGCATTTT

V: TRBV5-6
size: few
J: TRBJ2-7
D: TRBD1
CDR3: CASSSLQRGRVYEQYF
DNA: TGTGCCAGCAGCTCCCTTCAAAGGGGGCGCGTCTACGAGCAGTACTTC

V: TRBV4-2
size: NA
J: TRBJ2-1
D: TRBD2
CDR3: CASSLSAGVDEQFF
DNA: TGTGCCAGCAGCCTATCAGCGGGAGTGGATGAGCAGTTCTTC

V: TRBV7-7
size: few
J: TRBJ2-7
D: NA
CDR3: CASSLSWGVSYEQYF
DNA: TGTGCTAGCAGCCTAAGCTGGGGCGTCTCCTACGAGCAGTACTTC

V: TRBV6-1
size: NA
J: TRBJ2-7
D: TRBD2
CDR3: CASSDGGGVYGYEQYF
DNA: TGTGCCAGCAGTGATGGGGGGGGTGTATATGGCTACGAGCAGTACTTC

V: TRBV27
size: NA
J: TRBJ2-3
D: NA
CDR3: CASSLWGGLTDTQYF
DNA: TGTGCCAGCAGTTTATGGGGTGGACTCACAGATACGCAGTATTTT

V: TRBV20-1
size: NA
J: TRBJ1-5
D: NA
CDR3: CSASRGRGNQPQHF
DNA: TGCAGTGCTAGTAGGGGGAGAGGCAATCAGCCCCAGCATTTT

V: TRBV29-1
size: NA
J: TRBJ2-3
D: NA
CDR3: CSAYRGTDTQYF
DNA: TGCAGCGCCTACAGGGGCACAGATACGCAGTATTTT

V: TRBV18
size: NA
J: TRBJ2-7
D: TRBD1
CDR3: CASSPPTGGGSYEQYF
DNA: TGTGCCAGCTCACCCCCTACAGGGGGCGGCTCCTACGAGCAGTACTTC

V: TRBV10-3
size: NA
J: TRBJ2-7
D: NA
CDR3: CATRTVFEQYF
DNA: TGTGCCACCCGCACAGTGTTCGAGCAGTACTTC

V: TRBV27
size: NA
J: TRBJ2-7
D: NA
CDR3: CASSFGVYYEQYF
DNA: TGTGCCAGCAGTTTCGGAGTCTATTACGAGCAGTACTTC

V: TRBV6-2/TRBV6-3
size: NA
J: TRBJ2-3
D: TRBD1
CDR3: CASSYNMQGERADTQYF
DNA: TGTGCCAGCAGTTACAATATGCAGGGGGAGAGGGCAGATACGCAGTATTTT

V: TRBV30
size: NA
J: TRBJ1-3
D: NA
CDR3: CAWTPRYPRRSSGNTIYF
DNA: TGTGCCTGGACCCCCCGCTACCCCCGACGGAGCTCTGGAAACACCATATATTTT

V: TRBV19
size: once
J: TRBJ1-1
D: NA
CDR3: CASKRGGNTEAFF
DNA: TGTGCCAGTAAGCGGGGCGGGAACACTGAAGCTTTCTTT

V: TRBV4-1
size: NA
J: TRBJ2-7
D: TRBD2
CDR3: CASSQLLGLAGVNEQYF
DNA: TGCGCCAGCAGCCAATTACTAGGACTAGCGGGAGTGAACGAGCAGTACTTC

V: TRBV5-4
size: NA
J: TRBJ2-1
D: TRBD2
CDR3: CASSPPGTSGINEQFF
DNA: TGTGCCAGCAGCCCCCCGGGGACTAGCGGGATCAATGAGCAGTTCTTC

V: TRBV6-1
size: NA
J: TRBJ2-2
D: TRBD2
CDR3: CASSERAGANTGELFF
DNA: TGTGCCAGCAGTGAACGTGCGGGGGCGAACACCGGGGAGCTGTTTTTT

V: TRBV19
size: NA
J: TRBJ1-3
D: NA
CDR3: CARNTGRDLEAFSGNTIYF
DNA: TGTGCCAGGAATACAGGGAGGGATTTGGAGGCATTCTCTGGAAACACCATATATTTT

V: TRBV7-9
size: few
J: TRBJ2-7
D: TRBD1
CDR3: CASSLAMTGPYEQYF
DNA: TGTGCCAGCAGCTTAGCTATGACAGGGCCTTACGAGCAGTACTTC

V: TRBV6-5
size: NA
J: TRBJ2-1
D: TRBD2
CDR3: CATKASGRSNEQFF
DNA: TGTGCCACGAAGGCGAGCGGGAGAAGCAATGAGCAGTTCTTC

V: TRBV28
size: NA
J: TRBJ2-1
D: TRBD2
CDR3: CASSSGAGGDNEQFF
DNA: TGTGCCAGCAGTTCAGGGGCGGGAGGGGACAATGAGCAGTTCTTC

V: TRBV5-4
size: NA
J: TRBJ2-1
D: TRBD2
CDR3: CASGPGGRVDNEQFF
DNA: TGTGCCAGCGGCCCGGGCGGGAGGGTGGACAATGAGCAGTTCTTC

V: TRBV7-9
size: NA
J: TRBJ2-3
D: NA
CDR3: CASSLDGSTDTQYF
DNA: TGTGCCAGCAGCTTAGATGGCAGCACAGATACGCAGTATTTT

V: TRBV9
size: NA
J: TRBJ2-7
D: TRBD1
CDR3: CASNEGTGGHEQYF
DNA: TGTGCCAGCAATGAGGGGACAGGGGGGCACGAGCAGTACTTC

V: TRBV5-6
size: NA
J: TRBJ2-7
D: NA
CDR3: CASSLGGESSYEQYF
DNA: TGTGCCAGCAGCTTGGGCGGGGAAAGCTCCTACGAGCAGTACTTC

V: TRBV4-2
size: NA
J: TRBJ2-1
D: TRBD2
CDR3: CASQGVASGGEQFF
DNA: TGTGCCAGCCAAGGTGTGGCTAGCGGGGGGGAGCAGTTCTTC

V: TRBV12-5
size: once
J: TRBJ2-5
D: NA
CDR3: CASGLGRGETQYF
DNA: TGTGCTAGTGGCCTCGGACGGGGAGAGACCCAGTACTTC

V: TRBV7-2
size: NA
J: TRBJ2-5
D: NA
CDR3: CASSRQGGETQYF
DNA: TGTGCCAGCAGCCGGCAGGGGGGAGAGACCCAGTACTTC

V: TRBV7-9
size: NA
J: TRBJ2-1
D: NA
CDR3: CASSPLYNEQFF
DNA: TGTGCCAGCAGCCCCCTTTACAATGAGCAGTTCTTC